The present TCR beta chain was sequenced within a study of OX40 agonist ivuxolimab in advanced cancers. Autoimmune disease history or systemic immunosuppression barred patients. The CDR3 contains 14 residues. V was clipped by 0 bases and J by 0 bases, with 7 bases between them. Germline-derived CDR1 and CDR2 are SGDLS and YYNGEE. Assay used: immunoSEQ multiplex PCR; TCRdb lists only in-frame clones, some missing. The top ten clones hold 0.75% of a sample with 55,000 to 60,000 clones, more than 80% of them seen once. This specimen was CD4+ or CD8+ T cells sorted from blood, taken in a trial of the OX40 agonist ivuxolimab. The receptor was derived from an adult with an advanced solid tumor such as melanoma, head and neck, liver or kidney cancer. The chain combines TRBV9 with TRBJ2-7, with D unclear. The chain's CDR3 is CASSVEGSSYEQYF. The CDR3 region has the DNA TGTGCCAGCAGCGTAGAGGGTAGCTCCTACGAGCAGTACTTC.